The source of this TCR beta chain is a study of cytomegalovirus exposure and HLA in healthy donors. Study-wide results and caveats: In a later analysis, the majority of CMV-associated beta chains seemingly showed HLA restriction.

The CDR3 is made up of 16 amino acids. Germline loops: CDR1 MGHDK, CDR2 SYGVNS. The V end lost 6 bases, the J end lost 8 bases, and 22 bases lay between the germline ends. Of note for this clone: Its target is unknown. The sample has other DNA sequences that encode this CDR3 too.

Samples came from healthy bone marrow donors. Primers included in the PCR were 60 Vbeta and 13 Jbeta primers. The method was immunoSEQ multiplex PCR; TCRdb's version includes in-frame clones alone and lacks a portion of them. Of about 45,000 clones in the sample, roughly 90% were seen once. The sequencing input was PBMCs. The V call is TRBV25-1, the J call TRBJ1-4, with a weak D call TRBD1 (5 bases). This sequence was found in a woman aged 35 to 49 in good health and CMV-seropositive. CDR3: CASSNPRAPRGEKLFF. For the CDR3, the DNA is TGTGCCAGCAGCAACCCCAGGGCCCCACGAGGCGAAAAACTGTTTTTT.